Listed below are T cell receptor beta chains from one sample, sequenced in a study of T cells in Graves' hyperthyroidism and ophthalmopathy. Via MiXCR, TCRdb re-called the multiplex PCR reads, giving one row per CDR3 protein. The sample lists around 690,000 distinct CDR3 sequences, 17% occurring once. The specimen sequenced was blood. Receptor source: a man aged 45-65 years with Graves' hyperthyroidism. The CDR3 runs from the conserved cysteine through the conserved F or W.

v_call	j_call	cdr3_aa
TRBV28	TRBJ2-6	CASSFVGVTGANVLTF
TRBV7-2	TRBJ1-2	CASSLETGYGYTF
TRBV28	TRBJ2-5	CASRVAGEGEETQYF
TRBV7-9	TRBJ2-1	CASSFGYSDYNEQFF
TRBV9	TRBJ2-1	CASSVSGRPDEQFF
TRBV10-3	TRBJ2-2	CAISESRLAGWVGELFF
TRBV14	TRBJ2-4	CASSQDWGAGVAKNIQYF
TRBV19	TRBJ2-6	CASSFRPGTGNGANVLTF
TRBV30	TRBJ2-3	CAWSVQERATDTQYF
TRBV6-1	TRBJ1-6	CASRLDTYNSPLHF
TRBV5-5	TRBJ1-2	CASSLLENYGYTF
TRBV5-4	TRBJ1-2	CASSLASRLNYGYTF
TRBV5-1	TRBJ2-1	CASSLDGLAGGSVQFF